This T cell receptor (beta chain) was retrieved from a study of cytomegalovirus exposure and HLA in healthy donors. PCR amplification relied on 60 Vbeta primers (plus 13 Jbeta primers). The method was immunoSEQ multiplex PCR; TCRdb's version includes in-frame clones alone and lacks a portion of them. The sample lists about 65,000 clones, 60% to 80% seen once, with around 2.8% in the top ten. The V and J ends lost 4 bases and 0 bases, in that order; junction bases with no gene match: 1. The CDR3 totals 15 residues. CDR1 and CDR2 (germline): SGHNT, YYREEE (reference sequence). To note about this clone: Its target is not known. Different DNA sequences within this sample yield the same CDR3.

Study-level results: It was reported that TCR beta sequences correctly inferred the HLA-A and HLA-B alleles for most subjects. A later analysis found common viral pathogens apparently linked to several of the most significant clusters.

Source material: PBMCs. The V and J genes are TRBV5-4 and TRBJ2-5, with 12 bases fitting TRBD2. The TCR originated in a young man in good health and CMV-seronegative. The DNA of the CDR3 is TGTGCCAGCAGCCGACTAGCGGGGGACCAAGAGACCCAGTACTTC. Translated, it gives CASSRLAGDQETQYF.